The clone carrying this T cell receptor (beta chain) was detected ten times or more. Its antigen is unknown. The sample belongs to a study of human T cells and chemical hapten exposure. Study information: All patients underwent weekly scalp dosing with diphenylcyclopropenone for the full approximately 25-week study.

The CDR3 extends over 14 amino acids. The germline V and J ends were trimmed by 0 bases and 8 bases, with 13 bases remaining between them. CDR1 LGHDT and CDR2 YNNKEL come from the germline V gene (reference sequence). TCRdb independently ran MiXCR on the RACE reads; one entry per CDR3 protein. The sample contains about 380,000 distinct CDR3 sequences, around 4.8% of which appear only once. Time point described: patch test 1, 2 weeks after DPC sensitization. Sample treatment: therapeutic diphenylcyclopropenone sensitization with weekly scalp DPC. Donation of samples came from alopecia patients who were 18 to 70 years old and suitable for DPC. Findings and caveats of the study: No shift was seen in TCRs above 1 in 1000 frequency with DPC sensitization. The donors suffered from alopecia, so their immune response may not match that of healthy people.

The sequences come from whole blood, collected in connection with sensitization to the hapten diphenylcyclopropenone (DPC). This chain links TRBV3-1 with TRBJ1-2; D gene unclear. The origin of this receptor is a woman between 45 and 60 years old with alopecia areata. Some clones in this sample may be carry-over from other donors' samples. The CDR3 DNA sequence: TGTGCCAGCAGCCAAGAGACAAAAACGTGGGGCTACACCTTC. This translates into CASSQETKTWGYTF.